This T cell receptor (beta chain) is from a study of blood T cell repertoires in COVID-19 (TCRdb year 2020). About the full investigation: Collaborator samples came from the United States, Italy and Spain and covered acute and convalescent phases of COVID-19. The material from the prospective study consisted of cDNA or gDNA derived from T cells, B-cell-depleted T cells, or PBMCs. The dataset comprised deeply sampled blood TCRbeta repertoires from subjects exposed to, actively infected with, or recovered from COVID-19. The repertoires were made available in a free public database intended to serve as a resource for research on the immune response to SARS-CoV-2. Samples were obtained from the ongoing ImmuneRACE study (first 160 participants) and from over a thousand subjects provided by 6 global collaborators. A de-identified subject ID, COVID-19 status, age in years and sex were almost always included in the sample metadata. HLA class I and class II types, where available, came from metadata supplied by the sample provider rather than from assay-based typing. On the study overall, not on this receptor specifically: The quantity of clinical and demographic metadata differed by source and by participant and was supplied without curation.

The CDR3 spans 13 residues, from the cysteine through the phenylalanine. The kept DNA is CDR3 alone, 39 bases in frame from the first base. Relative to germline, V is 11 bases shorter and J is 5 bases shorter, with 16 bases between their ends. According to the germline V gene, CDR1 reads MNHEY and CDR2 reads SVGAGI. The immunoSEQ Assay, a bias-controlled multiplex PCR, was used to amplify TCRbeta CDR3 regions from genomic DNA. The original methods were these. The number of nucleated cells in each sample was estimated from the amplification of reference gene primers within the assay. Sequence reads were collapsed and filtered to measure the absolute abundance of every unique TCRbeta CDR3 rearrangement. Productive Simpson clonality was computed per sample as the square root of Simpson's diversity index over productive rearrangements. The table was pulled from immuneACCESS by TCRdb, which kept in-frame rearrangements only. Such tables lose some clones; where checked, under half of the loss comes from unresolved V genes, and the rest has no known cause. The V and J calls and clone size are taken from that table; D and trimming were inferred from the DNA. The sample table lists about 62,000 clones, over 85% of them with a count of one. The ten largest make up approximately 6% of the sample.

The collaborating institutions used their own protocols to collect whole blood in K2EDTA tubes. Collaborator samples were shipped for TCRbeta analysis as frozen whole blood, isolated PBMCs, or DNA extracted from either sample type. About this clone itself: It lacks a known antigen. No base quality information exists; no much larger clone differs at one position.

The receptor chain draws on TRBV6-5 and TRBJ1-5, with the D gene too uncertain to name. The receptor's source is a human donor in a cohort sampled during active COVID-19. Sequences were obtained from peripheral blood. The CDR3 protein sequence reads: CACGGRPYQPQHF. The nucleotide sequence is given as TGTGCCTGCGGAGGACGTCCCTATCAGCCCCAGCATTTT.